This T cell receptor (beta chain) was sequenced in a study of T cell responses to AZD1222 COVID-19 vaccine. Study observations and caveats: Possibly, clonal diversity was underestimated; donors were largely white British and included more females. Reportedly, nearly half of unique spike TCRs recognized epitopes outside B.1.351/B.1.1.7 mutations.

Regarding this clone: As yet, its antigen is unknown.

Using immunoSEQ multiplex PCR, the repertoire was profiled, and TCRdb retains in-frame clones only, with some absent. This sample has 95,000 to 100,000 clones, with roughly nine tenths found just once. Germline V gene sequence: CDR1 LGHDT, CDR2 YNNKEL (reference sequence). The CDR3 loop spans 18 amino acids. V lost 4 bases to trimming and J lost 3 bases; unmatched junction nucleotides: 15. This sequence originates from an adult in good health. The chain combines TRBV3-1 (or the pseudogene TRBV3-2) with TRBJ2-1; 7 positions agree with TRBD2. Sequences were derived from peripheral blood, sampled on day 0 of AZD1222 vaccination. Written as DNA, the CDR3 is TGTGCCAGCAGCCCGTGGGAGGGCAGTCTTTCAGGCTACAATGAGCAGTTCTTC. Its protein product is CASSPWEGSLSGYNEQFF.